What follows are 5 T cell receptor beta chains derived from one specimen sequenced in a study of graft-versus-host responses after intestinal transplantation. Their antigens are not known. Libraries were prepared by immunoSEQ multiplex PCR; TCRdb keeps only in-frame clonotypes and omits some of them. The table has about 110,000 clones, approximately 88% seen once. The sequences come from unstimulated CD4+ T cells sorted from spleen or lymph node cells, collected before transplant. The source of these receptors is a human donor who was the organ donor for an intestinal transplant.

The chain joins TRBV4-1 to TRBJ2-1; 7 positions match TRBD2. The CDR3 runs to 18 residues. Trimming removed 4 bases from V and 5 bases from J; junction bases left unmatched: 17. Germline V gene data show CDR1 as MGHRA and CDR2 as YSYEKL. This CDR3 is CASSRGSQGLAANNEQFF. The CDR3 DNA reads TGCGCCAGCAGCCGAGGTTCGCAGGGTCTAGCGGCGAACAATGAGCAGTTCTTC.

The J gene is TRBJ2-1, the V gene TRBV5-4; the D is unclear. The CDR3 is 13 amino acids. The germline V gene encodes CDR1 SGHNT and CDR2 YYREEE (reference sequence). V was pared by 4 bases and J by 0 bases, with 5 bases between. The CDR3 DNA reads as TGTGCCAGCAGCCTCCCCTCCTACAATGAGCAGTTCTTC. This translates into CASSLPSYNEQFF. Full variable domain (remainder filled in from reference TRBV5-4 and TRBJ2-1): ETGVTQSPTHLIKTRGQQVTLRCSSQSGHNTVSWYQQALGQGPQFIFQYYREEENGRGNFPPRFSGLQFPNYSSELNVNALELDDSALYLCASSLPSYNEQFFGPGTRLTVL.

Written as DNA, the CDR3 is TGTGCCAGCAGCTTAGGGGGAGGACTCTACGAGCAGTACTTC. This sequence encodes CASSLGGGLYEQYF. The chain combines TRBV5-8 with TRBJ2-7; D possibly matches TRBD1 or TRBD2 (6 bases each). The CDR3 runs to 14 residues. The V and J ends lost 2 bases and 3 bases respectively, with 12 bases between them. CDR1 and CDR2 (germline): SGHTS, YDEGEE.

V is TRBV5-4 and J is TRBJ2-1, with D unresolved. Germline CDR1 reads SGHNT; CDR2 reads YYREEE (reference sequence). Between the trimmed V and J ends, which lost 0 bases and 0 bases, there was a span of 4 bases. There are 14 residues in the CDR3. CDR3 bases: TGTGCCAGCAGCTTGGCGAGCTCCTACAATGAGCAGTTCTTC. This gives the protein CASSLASSYNEQFF.

The V and J genes are TRBV5-1 and TRBJ2-1; D is unclear. CDR3 size: 12 residues. The V end was cut by 6 bases, the J end by 5 bases, with 9 bases between. Germline loops: CDR1 SGHRS, CDR2 YFSETQ. CDR3 in DNA: TGCGCCAGCATTGCCCGAAACAATGAGCAGTTCTTC. This codes for CASIARNNEQFF. The full variable domain, completed using reference TRBV5-1 and TRBJ2-1, is KAGVTQTPRYLIKTRGQQVTLSCSPISGHRSVSWYQQTPGQGLQFLFEYFSETQRNKGNFPGRFSGRQFSNSRSEMNVSTLELGDSALYLCASIARNNEQFFGPGTRLTVL.